This entry features one T cell receptor (beta chain) sequence. The specificity of this receptor is unknown. No clone much larger than this one lies a single base away; base qualities are absent. The time point label for this specimen denotes: about 28 days (+/-7) after the second vaccine dose. The label giving this sample's treatment or condition can be read as: meningococcal conjugate vaccine given as trial control. Vaccinee samples were obtained from the UK trials COV001 and COV002, which included a single-blind randomized controlled phase 2/3 trial of AZD1222 (ChAdOx1 nCoV-19) in healthy adults. For TCRbeta chain sequencing, PBMC samples from trial participants were taken at day 0 and at day 28 after the second dose. Germline trimming amounts to 1 base on V and 8 bases on J, with 5 as the count of junction bases outside the gene matches. The CDR3 numbers 15 residues from cysteine through phenylalanine. Just CDR3 DNA is preserved here, 45 bases in frame from base 1. From the germline V gene (reference sequence), CDR1 is LGHDT and CDR2 is YNNKEL.

The data belong to a study of T cell responses to AZD1222 COVID-19 vaccine (dated by TCRdb to 2020 to 2023). Study-level background: TCR sequencing covered fewer than 250 trial participants: some 210 given two doses of AZD1222 and some 25 given two doses of MenACWY control vaccine. Enrollment into the trials was organized by age into subgroups of 18-55, 56-69 and 70-plus years, and those subgroups contained approximately 150, 30 and 60 TCR-sequenced participants, respectively. Broad study findings and their caveats: Because no day 14 peak-response samples were available, the repertoires could be characterized only after the peak T cell response. Epitopes outside the regions mutated in the B.1.351 and B.1.1.7 variants were reportedly recognized by nearly half of the unique spike-specific TCRs. Vaccine-associated CD4 TCRs spanned the whole spike protein, with dominant responses in regions 160-218 and 743-854. In the small 56-69-year group, the increase in depth fell short of significance, most likely because of low power. Spike-specific TCR breadth and depth rose significantly after two AZD1222 doses compared with day 0 and with MenACWY recipients. Conclusions about previously exposed vaccinees were limited because only a handful of AZD1222 recipients were SARS-CoV-2 seropositive at baseline. Participants were mostly white British, with more females than males. The authors suggested clonal diversity may have been underestimated.

The CDR3 regions of human TCRbeta chains were subjected to immunosequencing. The original methods were these. TCRs in the repertoires were matched against a reference library of SARS-CoV-2-specific TCRs that had been generated with the MIRA antigen-specificity platform. Breadth was defined as the fraction of unique TCRs that were SARS-CoV-2-associated, and depth was defined as the fraction of total T cells that were SARS-CoV-2-associated. Using the MIRA data, each spike-specific TCR was mapped to the spike region that the TCR reacts to and placed in a CD4 or CD8 class. Log10-transformed breadth and depth values were compared by one-way ANOVA with Sidak's multiple comparisons tests. Entries here come from immuneACCESS through TCRdb and include only in-frame sequences with V and J called. Some clones fail to appear in such tables; in the studies checked, an unresolved V gene covers under half of the shortfall, and the cause of the remainder is unknown. The DNA gave D and trimming, while V, J and clone size come from that table. The sample table shows roughly 180,000 clones, and over 85% are seen once. The ten largest make up around 0.96% of the sample.

The receptor was derived from an adult who received the MenACWY meningococcal vaccine as a control. The sequenced sample was peripheral blood, obtained 28 days after the second dose of the MenACWY control vaccine. This chain joins TRBV3-1 (or the pseudogene TRBV3-2) to TRBJ1-4; 9 bases in the junction line up with TRBD1. The DNA sequence is as follows: TGTGCCAGCAGCCAAGGGGACAGGGCGGGCGAAAAACTGTTTTTT. Its translation is CASSQGDRAGEKLFF.